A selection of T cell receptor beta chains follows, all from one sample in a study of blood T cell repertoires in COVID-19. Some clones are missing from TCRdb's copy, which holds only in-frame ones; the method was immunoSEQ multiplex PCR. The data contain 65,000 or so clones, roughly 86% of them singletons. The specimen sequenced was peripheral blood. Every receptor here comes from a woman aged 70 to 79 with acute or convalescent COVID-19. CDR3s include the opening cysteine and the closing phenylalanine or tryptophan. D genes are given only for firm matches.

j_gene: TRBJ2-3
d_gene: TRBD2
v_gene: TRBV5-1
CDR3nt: TGCGCCAGCACGGGGACTAGCGGGGGGGATACGCAGTATTTT
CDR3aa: CASTGTSGGDTQYF

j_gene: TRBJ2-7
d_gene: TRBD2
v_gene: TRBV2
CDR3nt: TGTGCCAGCAGTGCCGGGACTAGCGGGTACGAGCAGTACTTC
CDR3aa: CASSAGTSGYEQYF

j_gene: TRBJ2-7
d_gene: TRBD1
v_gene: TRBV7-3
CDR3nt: TGTGCCAGCAGCTCGACAGGGGGCTTGAACGAGCAGTACTTC
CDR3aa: CASSSTGGLNEQYF

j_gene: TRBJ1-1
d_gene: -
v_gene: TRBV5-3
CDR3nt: TGTGCCAGAAGCACGGTGATTCCACAGGGACCGAACACTGAAGCTTTCTTT
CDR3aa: CARSTVIPQGPNTEAFF

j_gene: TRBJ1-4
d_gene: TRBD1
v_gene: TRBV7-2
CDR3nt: TGTGCCAGCAGCTTAGCCCCAGGGGGCAGGAATGAAAAACTGTTTTTT
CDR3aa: CASSLAPGGRNEKLFF

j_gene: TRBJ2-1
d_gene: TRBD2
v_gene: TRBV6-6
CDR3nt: TGTGCCAGCAGTTCGCGGGGGGGCAGAGATGAGCAGTTCTTC
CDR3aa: CASSSRGGRDEQFF

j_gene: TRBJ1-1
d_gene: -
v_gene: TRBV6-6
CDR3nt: TGTGCCAGCAGTAATACGGGACAAGCGAACACTGAAGCTTTCTTT
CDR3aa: CASSNTGQANTEAFF

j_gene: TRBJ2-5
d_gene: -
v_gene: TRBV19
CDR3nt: TGTGCCAGTAGTAAAGACTTCCAAGAGACCCAGTACTTC
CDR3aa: CASSKDFQETQYF

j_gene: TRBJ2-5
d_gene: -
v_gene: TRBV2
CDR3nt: TGTGCCAGCAGTGAGACAGTGCAAGAGACCCAGTACTTC
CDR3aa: CASSETVQETQYF

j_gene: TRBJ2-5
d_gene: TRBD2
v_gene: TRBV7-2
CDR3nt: TGTGCCAGCAGCTCCCGGGGGGGCCGGGGGGTGACCCAGTACTTC
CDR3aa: CASSSRGGRGVTQYF